A selection of T cell receptor beta chains follows, all from one sample in a study of cytomegalovirus exposure and HLA in healthy donors. TCRdb's copy holds only in-frame clones and misses some; the assay was immunoSEQ multiplex PCR. The table includes under 200,000 clones, around 73% detected once. Sequenced input: PBMCs. All receptors derive from a woman aged 18-35 years in good health and CMV-seropositive. Both conserved end residues are part of each CDR3. The D gene is left open where the match is weak. Where a row states a size, it is once, few, many or the class of an expanded clone; other rows omit it.

j_call d_call clone_size v_call cdr3_nt cdr3_aa
TRBJ2-5 TRBD1 NA TRBV7-3 TGTGCCATCCAAGATCGCGACCGGGACAGGGAAGGAGAGGGGAAGTACTTC CAIQDRDRDREGEGKYF
TRBJ2-7 TRBD2 NA TRBV7-8 TGTGCCAGCAGCTGGGGGGGGAACTACGAGCAGTACTTC CASSWGGNYEQYF
TRBJ2-7 NA NA TRBV6-5 TGTGCCAGCAGTCTGGCGGGCGCCCACTACGAGCAGTACTTC CASSLAGAHYEQYF
TRBJ1-1 NA few TRBV18 TGTGCCAGCTCAACGGGACAGAACACTGAAGCTTTCTTT CASSTGQNTEAFF
TRBJ1-2 NA once TRBV15 TGTGCCACCAGCAGAGACACGGCCCTAGGGGGTGGCTACACCTTC CATSRDTALGGGYTF
TRBJ1-3 NA few TRBV4-3 TGCGCCAGCAGCCAATTGTCAGGGGCTGGAAACACCATATATTTT CASSQLSGAGNTIYF
TRBJ2-1 TRBD1 NA TRBV7-3 TGTGCCAGCAGCTTAGTGGACAGGCCCTACAATGAGCAGTTCTTC CASSLVDRPYNEQFF
TRBJ2-7 NA once TRBV11-2 TGTGCCAGCAGCGCAAGGGGCCAGGGTAGATGCGAGCAGTACTTC CASSARGQGRCEQYF
TRBJ2-1 TRBD2 NA TRBV7-9 TGTGCCAGCAGCTTAGAGAAGGGACTAGCGGGGGGTGGAGAGCAGTTCTTC CASSLEKGLAGGGEQFF
TRBJ2-3 TRBD2 few TRBV6-4 TGTGCCAGCAGTGACTCGGCTAGCGGGGGGGCCACAGATACGCAGTATTTT CASSDSASGGATDTQYF
TRBJ1-6 TRBD1 few TRBV6-6 TGTGCCAGCAGCAGGACAGGGGAAGATTCACCCCTCCACTTT CASSRTGEDSPLHF
TRBJ2-3 TRBD2 NA TRBV28 TGTGCCAGTCTCGGGGTAGCGGGGCGTCAAGATACGCAGTATTTT CASLGVAGRQDTQYF
TRBJ1-2 NA NA TRBV4-1 TGCGCCAGCTCAATTACTACAGGGTCAGGAGGCTACACCTTC CASSITTGSGGYTF
TRBJ2-5 TRBD1 few TRBV7-9 TGTGCCAGCAGCTTAGCGGGACAGGGACAAGAGACCCAGTACTTC CASSLAGQGQETQYF
TRBJ1-5 NA NA TRBV4-1 TGCGCCAGCAGCCAAGAAGGGGGGGTGCCCCAGCATTTT CASSQEGGVPQHF
TRBJ2-2 NA NA TRBV18 TGTGCCAGCTCACCACAGCGAGGCGCCGGGGAGCTGTTTTTT CASSPQRGAGELFF
TRBJ1-6 NA few TRBV7-8 TGTGCCAGCAGCTTAGAGGACAGCATTAATTCACCCCTCCACTTT CASSLEDSINSPLHF
TRBJ2-3 TRBD2 NA TRBV9 TGTGCCAGCAGCGCAAACCCGGGAGGAGATACGCAGTATTTT CASSANPGGDTQYF